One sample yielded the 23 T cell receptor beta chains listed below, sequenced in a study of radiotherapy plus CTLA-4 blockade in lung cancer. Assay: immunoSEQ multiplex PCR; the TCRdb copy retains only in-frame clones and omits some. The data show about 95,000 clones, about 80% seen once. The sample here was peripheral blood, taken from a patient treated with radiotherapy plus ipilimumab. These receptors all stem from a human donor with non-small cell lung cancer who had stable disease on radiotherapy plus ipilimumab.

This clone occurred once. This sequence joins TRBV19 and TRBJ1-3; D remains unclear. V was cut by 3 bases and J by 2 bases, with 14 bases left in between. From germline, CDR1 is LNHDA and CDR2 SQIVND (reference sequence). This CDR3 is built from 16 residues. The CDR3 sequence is CASSMRRRRAGNTIYF. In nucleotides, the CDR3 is TGTGCCAGTAGTATGAGGAGGAGGAGAGCTGGAAACACCATATATTTT.

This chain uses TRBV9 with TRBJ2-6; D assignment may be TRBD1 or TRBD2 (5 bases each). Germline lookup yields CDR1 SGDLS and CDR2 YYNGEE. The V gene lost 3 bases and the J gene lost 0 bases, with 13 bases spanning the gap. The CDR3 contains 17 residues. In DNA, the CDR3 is TGTGCCAGCAGCGGGGGGACGGTGAGCTCTGGGGCCAACGTCCTGACTTTC. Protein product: CASSGGTVSSGANVLTF.

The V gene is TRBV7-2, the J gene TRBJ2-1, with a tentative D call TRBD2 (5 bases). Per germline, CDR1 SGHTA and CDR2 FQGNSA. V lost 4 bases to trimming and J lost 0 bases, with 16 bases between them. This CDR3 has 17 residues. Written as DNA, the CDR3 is TGTGCCAGCAGCTCCACGAGGGTACTAAGCTCCTACAATGAGCAGTTCTTC. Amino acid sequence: CASSSTRVLSSYNEQFF.

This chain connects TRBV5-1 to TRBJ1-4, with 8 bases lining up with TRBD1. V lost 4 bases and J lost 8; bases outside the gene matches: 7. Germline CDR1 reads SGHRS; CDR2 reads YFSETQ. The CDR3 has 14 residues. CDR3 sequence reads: CASSQGQGKEKLFF. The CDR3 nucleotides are TGCGCCAGCAGCCAAGGACAGGGCAAGGAAAAACTGTTTTTT.

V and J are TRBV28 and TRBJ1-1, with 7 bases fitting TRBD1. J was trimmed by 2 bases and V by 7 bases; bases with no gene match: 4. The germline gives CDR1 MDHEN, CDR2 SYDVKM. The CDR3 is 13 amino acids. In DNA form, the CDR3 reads TGTGCCAGCATAGGACAGGTCAACACTGAAGCTTTCTTT. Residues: CASIGQVNTEAFF.

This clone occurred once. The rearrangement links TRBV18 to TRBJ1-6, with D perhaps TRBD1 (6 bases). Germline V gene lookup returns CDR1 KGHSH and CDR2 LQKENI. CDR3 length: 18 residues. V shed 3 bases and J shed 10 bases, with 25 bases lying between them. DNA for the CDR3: TGTGCCAGCTCACCGAAAAGCCCGGGACACCAATCGATATCACCCCTCCACTTT. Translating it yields CASSPKSPGHQSISPLHF.

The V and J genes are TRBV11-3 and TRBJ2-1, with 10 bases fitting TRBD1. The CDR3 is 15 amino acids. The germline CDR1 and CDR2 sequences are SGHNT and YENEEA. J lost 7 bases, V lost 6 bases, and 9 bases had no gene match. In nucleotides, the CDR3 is TGTGCCAGCAGTCCAAGACAGGGGGCGAGGAATGAGCAGTTCTTC. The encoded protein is CASSPRQGARNEQFF.

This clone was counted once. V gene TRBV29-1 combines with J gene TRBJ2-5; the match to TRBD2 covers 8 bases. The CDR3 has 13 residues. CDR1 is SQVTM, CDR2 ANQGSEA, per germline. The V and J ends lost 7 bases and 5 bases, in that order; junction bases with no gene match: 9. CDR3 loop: CSGRGGHGETQYF. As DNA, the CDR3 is TGCAGCGGCCGCGGGGGGCATGGGGAGACCCAGTACTTC. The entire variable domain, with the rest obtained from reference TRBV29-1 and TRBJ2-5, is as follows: SAVISQKPSRDICQRGTSLTIQCQVDSQVTMMFWYRQQPGQSLTLIATANQGSEATYESGFVIDKFPISRPNLTFSTLTVSNMSPEDSSIYLCSGRGGHGETQYFGPGTRLLVL.

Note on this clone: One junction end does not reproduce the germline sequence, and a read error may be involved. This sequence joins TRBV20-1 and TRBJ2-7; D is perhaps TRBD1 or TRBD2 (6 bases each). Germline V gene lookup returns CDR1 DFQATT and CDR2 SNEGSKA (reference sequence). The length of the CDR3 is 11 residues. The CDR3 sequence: CSADREERTNF. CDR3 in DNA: TGCAGTGCGGACAGAGAGGAGCGGACTAACTTC.

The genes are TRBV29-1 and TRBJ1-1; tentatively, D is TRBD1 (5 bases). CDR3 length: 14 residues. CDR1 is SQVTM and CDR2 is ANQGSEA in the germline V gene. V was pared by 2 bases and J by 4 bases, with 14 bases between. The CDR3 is CSVETPAGRTEAFF. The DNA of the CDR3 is TGCAGCGTTGAAACCCCGGCAGGGCGCACTGAAGCTTTCTTT.

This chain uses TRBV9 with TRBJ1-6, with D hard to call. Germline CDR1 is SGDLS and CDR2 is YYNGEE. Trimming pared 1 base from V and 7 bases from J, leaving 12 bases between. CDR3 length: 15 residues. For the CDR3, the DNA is TGTGCCAGCAGCGTACGCCAGGACGGGAATTCACCCCTCCACTTT. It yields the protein CASSVRQDGNSPLHF.

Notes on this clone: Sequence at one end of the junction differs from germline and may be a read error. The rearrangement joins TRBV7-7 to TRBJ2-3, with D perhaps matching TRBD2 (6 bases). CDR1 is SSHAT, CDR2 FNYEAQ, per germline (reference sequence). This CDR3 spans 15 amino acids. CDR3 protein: CASSLRGSGTDTQYF. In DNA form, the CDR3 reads TGTGCTAGCAGCTTACGGGGGAGTGGCACAGATACGCAGTATTTT.

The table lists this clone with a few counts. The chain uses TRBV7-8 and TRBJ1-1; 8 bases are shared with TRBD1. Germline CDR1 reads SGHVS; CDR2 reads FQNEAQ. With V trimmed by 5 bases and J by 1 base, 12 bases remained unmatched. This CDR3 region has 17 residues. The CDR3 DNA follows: TGTGCCAGCAGCGGATCTACGACAGGGGTTTCGAACACTGAAGCTTTCTTT. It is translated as CASSGSTTGVSNTEAFF.

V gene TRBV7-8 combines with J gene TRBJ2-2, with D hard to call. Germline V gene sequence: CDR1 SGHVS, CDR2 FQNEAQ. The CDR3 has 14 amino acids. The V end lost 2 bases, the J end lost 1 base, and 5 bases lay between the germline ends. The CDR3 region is CASSLLENTGELFF. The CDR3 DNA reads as TGTGCCAGCAGCTTATTAGAGAACACCGGGGAGCTGTTTTTT.

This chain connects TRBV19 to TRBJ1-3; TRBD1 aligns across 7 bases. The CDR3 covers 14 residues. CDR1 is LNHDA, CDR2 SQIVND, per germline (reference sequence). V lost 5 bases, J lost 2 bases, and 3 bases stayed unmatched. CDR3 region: CASSHQGAGNTIYF. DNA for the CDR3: TGTGCCAGTAGTCACCAGGGGGCTGGAAACACCATATATTTT.

The CDR3 loop reads CASSPGQVNEKLFF. The CDR3 nucleotides are TGTGCCAGCAGTCCGGGACAGGTTAATGAAAAACTGTTTTTT. V is TRBV6-1 and J is TRBJ1-4, with 8 nucleotides matching TRBD1. The ends lost 5 bases at V and 4 bases at J; junction bases unmatched: 3. The germline V gene encodes CDR1 MNHNS and CDR2 SASEGT. There are 14 residues in the CDR3.

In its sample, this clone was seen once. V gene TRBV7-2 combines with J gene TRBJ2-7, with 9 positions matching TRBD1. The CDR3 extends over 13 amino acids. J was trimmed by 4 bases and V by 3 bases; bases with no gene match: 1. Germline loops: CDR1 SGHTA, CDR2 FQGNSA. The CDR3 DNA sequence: TGTGCCAGCAGCTTCGGGACAGGGTACGAGCAGTACTTC. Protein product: CASSFGTGYEQYF.

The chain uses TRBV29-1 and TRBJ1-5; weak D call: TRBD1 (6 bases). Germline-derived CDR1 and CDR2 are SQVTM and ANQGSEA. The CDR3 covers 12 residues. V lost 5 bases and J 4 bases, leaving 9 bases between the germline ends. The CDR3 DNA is TGCAGCGTTTTACAGGGAAATCAGCCCCAGCATTTT. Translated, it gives CSVLQGNQPQHF.

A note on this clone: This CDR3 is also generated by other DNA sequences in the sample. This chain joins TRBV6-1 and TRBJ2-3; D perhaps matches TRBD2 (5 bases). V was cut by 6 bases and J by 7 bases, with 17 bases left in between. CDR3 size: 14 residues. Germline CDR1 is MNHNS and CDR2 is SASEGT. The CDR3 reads CASSPEGGTYTQYF. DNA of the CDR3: TGTGCCAGCAGCCCCGAGGGCGGTACTTATACGCAGTATTTT.

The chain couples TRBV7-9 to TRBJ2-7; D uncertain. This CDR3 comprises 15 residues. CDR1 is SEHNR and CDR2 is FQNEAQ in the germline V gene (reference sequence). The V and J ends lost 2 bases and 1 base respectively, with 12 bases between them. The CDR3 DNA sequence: TGTGCCAGCAGCTTAATAAAAAACAGATCCTACGAGCAGTACTTC. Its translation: CASSLIKNRSYEQYF.

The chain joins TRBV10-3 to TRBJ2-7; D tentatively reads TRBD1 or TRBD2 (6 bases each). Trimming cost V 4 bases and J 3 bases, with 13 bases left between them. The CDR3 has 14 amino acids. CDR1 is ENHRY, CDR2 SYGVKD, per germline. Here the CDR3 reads CAISGGGSGYEQYF. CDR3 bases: TGTGCCATCAGTGGAGGGGGGAGCGGCTACGAGCAGTACTTC.

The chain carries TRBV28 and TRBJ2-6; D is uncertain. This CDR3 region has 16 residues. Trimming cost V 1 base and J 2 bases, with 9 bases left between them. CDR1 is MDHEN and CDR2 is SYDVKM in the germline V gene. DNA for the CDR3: TGTGCCAGCAGTTTATTAGGTTCTCCTGGGGCCAACGTCCTGACTTTC. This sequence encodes CASSLLGSPGANVLTF.

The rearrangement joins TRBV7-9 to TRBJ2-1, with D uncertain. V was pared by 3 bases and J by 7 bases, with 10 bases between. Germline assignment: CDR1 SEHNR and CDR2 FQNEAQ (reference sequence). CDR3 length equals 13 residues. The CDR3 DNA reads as TGTGCCAGCAGCTTTGGCTATGAGAATGAGCAGTTCTTC. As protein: CASSFGYENEQFF.